The 19 T cell receptor beta chains listed next were all sequenced from one sample in a study of monozygotic twins with cystic fibrosis. Measured with immunoSEQ multiplex PCR; TCRdb has only the in-frame clones, and not every one. Here the sample spans 25,000 to 30,000 clones, just over 90% being singletons. Specimen: blood. All receptors come from a girl aged 2 to 10 with cystic fibrosis.

The chain is built from TRBV7-8 and TRBJ1-5, with D perhaps TRBD1 (6 bases). The V and J ends lost 2 bases and 6 bases respectively, with 17 bases between them. CDR3 length equals 16 residues. Per the germline V gene, CDR1 is SGHVS and CDR2 is FQNEAQ. The CDR3 is CASSLSRQASGQPQHF. CDR3 DNA sequence: TGTGCCAGCAGCTTATCTAGACAGGCCAGCGGTCAGCCCCAGCATTTT. The full variable domain, rest sourced from reference TRBV7-8 and TRBJ1-5, is GAGVSQSPRYKVAKRGQDVALRCDPISGHVSLFWYQQALGQGPEFLTYFQNEAQLDKSGLPSDRFFAERPEGSVSTLKIQRTQQEDSAVYLCASSLSRQASGQPQHFGDGTRLSIL.

This clone showed up just once. The chain combines TRBV7-7 with TRBJ2-2; D is uncertain. The CDR3 covers 14 residues. V gave up 3 bases and J gave up 0 bases, with 5 bases separating them. CDR1 and CDR2 from the germline V gene are SSHAT and FNYEAQ (reference sequence). The CDR3 region is CASSFQANTGELFF. DNA of the CDR3: TGTGCCAGCAGCTTCCAAGCGAACACCGGGGAGCTGTTTTTT.

V gene TRBV7-8 combines with J gene TRBJ1-1; D unresolved. V lost 2 bases to trimming and J lost 1 base, with 5 bases between them. CDR3 length: 13 residues. In germline, CDR1 is SGHVS, CDR2 FQNEAQ. CDR3 in amino acids: CASSLPGNTEAFF. The CDR3 nucleotides read TGTGCCAGCAGCTTACCAGGGAACACTGAAGCTTTCTTT.

This chain links TRBV5-5 with TRBJ2-7, with 8 positions matching TRBD2. CDR1 is SGHKS and CDR2 is YYEKEE in the germline V gene (reference sequence). Trimming took 4 bases from V and 6 from J; bases not matched to a gene: 9. The CDR3 loop spans 14 amino acids. CDR3 DNA: TGTGCCAGCAGCCAGGATGCGGGGGGCGGCGAGCAGTACTTC. Encoded protein: CASSQDAGGGEQYF.

The CDR3 coding sequence is TGTGCCAGCAGCTTGAATGGCAGGGTCTATGGCTACACCTTC. Translated: CASSLNGRVYGYTF. V and J are TRBV5-6 and TRBJ1-2; perhaps TRBD1 as D (5 bases). The CDR3 sequence is 14 residues long. Germline CDR1 SGHDT, CDR2 YYEEEE. V shed 1 base and J shed 4 bases, with 11 bases lying between them. Full variable domain (outside the CDR3, taken from reference TRBV5-6 and TRBJ1-2): DAGVTQSPTHLIKTRGQQVTLRCSPKSGHDTVSWYQQALGQGPQFIFQYYEEEERQRGNFPDRFSGHQFPNYSSELNVNALLLGDSALYLCASSLNGRVYGYTFGSGTRLTVV.

The rearrangement links TRBV5-4 to TRBJ1-2, with D possibly TRBD1 on 6 matching bases. Germline V gives CDR1 SGHNT, CDR2 YYREEE (reference sequence). The CDR3 contains 15 residues. The V and J ends lost 4 bases and 4 bases respectively, with 17 bases between them. The CDR3 region is CASSRRQALVYGYTF. CDR3 sequence (DNA): TGTGCCAGCAGCCGGCGACAGGCCCTGGTCTATGGCTACACCTTC.

The chain carries TRBV30 and TRBJ1-1; D remains unclear. V was pared by 6 bases and J by 2 bases, with 22 bases between. Germline V gene data show CDR1 as GTSNPN and CDR2 as SVGIG (reference sequence). The CDR3 is made up of 16 amino acids. The chain's CDR3 is CACQRQLKAPNTEAFF. The CDR3 DNA reads TGTGCCTGCCAACGTCAGCTTAAGGCTCCTAACACTGAAGCTTTCTTT.

This rearrangement joins TRBV10-3 to TRBJ2-7, with 7 bases lining up with TRBD2. The CDR3 has 14 amino acids. Germline CDR1 ENHRY, CDR2 SYGVKD. The V gene end was trimmed by 7 bases and the J gene end by 3 bases; junction bases not matched to a gene: 9. Written as DNA, the CDR3 is TGTGCCATCATGAGCGGGGACGGACACTACGAGCAGTACTTC. Translation: CAIMSGDGHYEQYF.

The chain couples TRBV10-3 to TRBJ1-3; D is perhaps TRBD1 (6 bases). The germline V gene has CDR1 ENHRY and CDR2 SYGVKD. CDR3 length: 13 residues. V lost 9 bases to trimming and J lost 4 bases, with 13 bases between them. The CDR3 DNA follows: TGTGCCATGGCGAAAGGGGGGGGAAACACCATATATTTT. Translated, it gives CAMAKGGGNTIYF.

The chain combines TRBV29-1 with TRBJ1-2; 7 bases match TRBD1. With 5 bases clipped from V and 9 bases from J, the junction kept 9 bases outside the gene matches. Germline V gene data show CDR1 as SQVTM and CDR2 as ANQGSEA. The CDR3 is 12 residues long. The CDR3 bases are TGCAGCGTTCTCTCGACAGGGTCGAGCTACACCTTC. Translating gives CSVLSTGSSYTF.

The rearrangement uses TRBV5-1 and TRBJ1-5; 7 nucleotides align to TRBD1. The CDR3 length is 14 residues. V lost 3 bases and J lost 3; bases outside the gene matches: 3. Per germline, CDR1 SGHRS and CDR2 YFSETQ. CDR3 amino acids: CASSSGQLNQPQHF. CDR3 sequence (DNA): TGCGCCAGCAGCTCGGGACAGCTCAATCAGCCCCAGCATTTT.

This sequence joins TRBV28 and TRBJ1-2; a possible D gene is TRBD1 (5 bases). V was pared by 10 bases and J by 1 base, with 13 bases between. Germline V gene lookup returns CDR1 MDHEN and CDR2 SYDVKM. The CDR3 sequence is 13 residues long. The DNA of the CDR3 is TGTGCCACCGGCCGAGGGGTTAACTATGGCTACACCTTC. This gives the protein CATGRGVNYGYTF.

CDR3 in DNA: TGTGCCAGCAGTTCGCAGGACTACACAGATACGCAGTATTTT. Translating gives CASSSQDYTDTQYF. The chain recombines TRBV27 with TRBJ2-3; D perhaps matches TRBD2 (6 bases). CDR1 and CDR2 from the germline V gene are MNHEY and SMNVEV (reference sequence). Trimming pared 4 bases from V and 2 bases from J, leaving 10 bases between. The CDR3 has 14 amino acids.

The table lists this clone with a few counts. The rearrangement uses TRBV2 and TRBJ1-2; D remains ambiguous. CDR1 is SNHLY and CDR2 is FYNNEI in the germline V gene. V lost 2 bases and J 2 bases, leaving 12 bases between the germline ends. The CDR3 loop spans 15 amino acids. The CDR3 coding sequence is TGTGCCAGCAGTGAAATCGGAAAGTCCAACTATGGCTACACCTTC. The encoded protein is CASSEIGKSNYGYTF.

This chain uses TRBV27 with TRBJ1-5, with D possibly TRBD1 on 5 matching bases. Trimming removed 3 bases at V and 2 bases at J, with 11 bases between. The CDR3 is 15 amino acids. Germline CDR1 is MNHEY and CDR2 is SMNVEV (reference sequence). Written as DNA, the CDR3 is TGTGCCAGCAGTTTGTCGGGGGTAGGCAATCAGCCCCAGCATTTT. Its translation is CASSLSGVGNQPQHF.

This chain links TRBV14 with TRBJ1-6, with D possibly TRBD1 on 5 matching bases. The V gene lost 1 base and the J gene lost 13 bases, with 14 bases spanning the gap. CDR1 and CDR2 from the germline V gene are SGHDN and FVKESK. The CDR3 has 14 amino acids. The CDR3 coding sequence is TGTGCCAGCAGCCAAGTCGCCTGGGGGGGTCCCCTCCACTTT. Its protein product is CASSQVAWGGPLHF.

This rearrangement joins TRBV5-8 to TRBJ1-5; D is ambiguous. There are 16 residues in the CDR3. The germline gives CDR1 SGHTS, CDR2 YDEGEE. V was pared by 0 bases and J by 5 bases, with 15 bases between. CDR3 protein: CASSLVPGNRDQPQHF. The CDR3 region has the DNA TGTGCCAGCAGCTTGGTTCCGGGAAATCGGGATCAGCCCCAGCATTTT.

The gene calls are TRBV7-2 and TRBJ2-1; 8 bases are shared with TRBD2. The CDR3 consists of 18 residues. V lost 5 bases to trimming and J lost 7 bases; unmatched junction nucleotides: 19. CDR1 SGHTA and CDR2 FQGNSA come from the germline V gene. The CDR3 DNA follows: TGTGCCAGCAGCCGATCTGGGTTTACGGGGGGGCCCGGGAATGAGCAGTTCTTC. Translating gives CASSRSGFTGGPGNEQFF.

The J gene is TRBJ2-3, the V gene TRBV29-1, with D possibly being TRBD1 (5 bases). The V end lost 6 bases, the J end lost 0 bases, and 16 bases lay between the germline ends. Per the germline V gene, CDR1 is SQVTM and CDR2 is ANQGSEA. The CDR3 totals 15 residues. CDR3 protein: CSVAVGQGSTDTQYF. The CDR3 nucleotides read TGCAGCGTGGCCGTGGGGCAGGGAAGCACAGATACGCAGTATTTT.